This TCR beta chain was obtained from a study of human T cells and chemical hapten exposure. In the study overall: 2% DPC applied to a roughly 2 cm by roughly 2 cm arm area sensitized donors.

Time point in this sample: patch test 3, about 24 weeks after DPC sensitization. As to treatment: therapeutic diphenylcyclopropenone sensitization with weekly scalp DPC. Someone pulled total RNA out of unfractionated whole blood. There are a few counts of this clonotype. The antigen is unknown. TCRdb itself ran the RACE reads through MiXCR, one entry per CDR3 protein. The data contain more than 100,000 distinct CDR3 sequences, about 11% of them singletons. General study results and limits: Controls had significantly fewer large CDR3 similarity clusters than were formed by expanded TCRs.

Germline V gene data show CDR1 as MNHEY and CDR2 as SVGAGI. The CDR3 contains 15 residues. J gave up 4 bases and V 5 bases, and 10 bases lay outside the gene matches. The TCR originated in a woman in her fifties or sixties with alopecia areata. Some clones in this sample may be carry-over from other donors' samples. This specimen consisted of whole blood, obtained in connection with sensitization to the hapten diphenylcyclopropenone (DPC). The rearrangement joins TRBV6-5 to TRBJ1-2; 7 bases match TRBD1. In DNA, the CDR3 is TGTGCCAGCAGTCTCGACAGGGCTCCCGTCTATGGCTACACCTTC. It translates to CASSLDRAPVYGYTF.